This T cell receptor beta chain originates from a study of T cell repertoires in cytomegalovirus infection. Study-level points and caveats: Of the TCR beta families, the public ones yielded a cumulative frequency that identified carriers of CMV plus the relevant HLA.

This clonotype was detected many times. The antigen is not known. This CDR3 is 13 amino acids long. CDR1 is LNHDA, CDR2 SQIVND, per germline (reference sequence). The germline V and J ends were trimmed by 3 bases and 11 bases, with 14 bases remaining between them. TCRdb reprocessed the reads via MiXCR and lists one record per CDR3 protein. The sample lists approximately 100,000 distinct CDR3 sequences; under 25% were seen once. The chain recombines TRBV19 with TRBJ1-5; TRBD1 might be the D (5 bases). This receptor was obtained from a human donor in good health (CMV status not recorded). Some clones in this sample may be carry-over from other donors' samples. The specimen was CD8+ T cells from PBMCs. The CDR3 nucleotides are TGTGCCAGTAGTATGGGGGTGATCCTGGCCCAGCATTTT. Amino acids: CASSMGVILAQHF. The entire variable domain, with the rest obtained from reference TRBV19 and TRBJ1-5, is as follows: DGGITQSPKYLFRKEGQNVTLSCEQNLNHDAMYWYRQDPGQGLRLIYYSQIVNDFQKGDIAEGYSVSREKKESFPLTVTSAQKNPTAFYLCASSMGVILAQHFGDGTRLSIL.